A single T cell receptor (beta chain) is shown here with its context. This receptor's antigen is unknown. Nothing much larger sits one base from this clone, and base qualities are not available. The entry originates in a study of early T cells in non-severe SARS-CoV-2 infection (dated by TCRdb to the early 2020s). Notes on the research overall: Bulk RNA from unsorted whole blood was used for TCR sequencing, so alpha and beta chains could not be paired. Overall study results and their limits: VDJdb matching was skewed toward anti-spike CD8 responses, so virus-specific expansions were likely underestimated and private and CD4 specificities were missed.

A case-control design nested within a healthcare worker cohort in London, UK, was used, with weekly nasopharyngeal swab PCR tests and blood sampling performed. Healthcare workers were recruited between 23 and 31 March 2020, during the week of the UK lockdown, and were followed weekly for up to about 16 weeks. Receptor libraries were prepared by 5' RACE. Sequencing was performed on a NextSeq 500. The TCR library protocol attached unique molecular identifiers to individual cDNA molecules to correct for sequencing error and PCR bias. TCR alpha and beta chains were both sequenced, and the abundances of alpha and beta sequences in each sample were closely correlated with each other. The authors' pipeline ran thus. Decombinator V4 was used to perform V gene, J gene and CDR3 annotation of TCR sequences. TCRs were defined as expanded if a significant change between any two time points was detected under a Poisson model with p below 0.0001. Abundances of TCRs were expressed as counts per million after normalisation to the total number of TCRs sequenced in each sample. MAIT TCRs were defined by TRAV1-2 paired with TRAJ12, TRAJ20 or TRAJ33, and iNKT TCRs by TRAV10 paired with TRAJ18. VDJdb, accessed 1 November 2021, was searched for CMV, EBV and SARS-CoV-2 annotated TCRs, with TCRs annotated for multiple antigens excluded. TCRdb trimmed public reads at Q25 via fastp, called clones via MiXCR and kept in-frame beta chains. Every distinct CDR3 protein forms one entry, paired with its most common genes and DNA. What appears here as the V and J calls and clone size reflects TCRdb's work, not the paper's. This sample lists approximately 32,000 distinct CDR3 sequences; roughly 3.9% were detected once. In total, the top ten clones hold around 8.4% of the sample.

The germline V gene gives CDR1 as SGHVS and CDR2 as FQNEAQ. The CDR3 spans 17 residues, from the cysteine through the phenylalanine. Just CDR3 DNA is preserved here, 51 bases in frame from base 1. V is pruned by 1 base and J by 3 bases, leaving 5 bases of the junction without a gene match. Recombination joined TRBV7-8 with TRBJ2-1; 11 junctional bases match TRBD2. The sequenced sample was whole blood. This TCR was sampled from an adult who was a healthcare worker with PCR-confirmed SARS-CoV-2 infection or an uninfected control (not recorded which). The CDR3 protein sequence reads: CASSLVRLAGLYNEQFF. In nucleotides, the sequence is TGTGCCAGCAGCTTAGTGCGACTAGCGGGACTCTACAATGAGCAGTTCTTC.